Sequencing of this TCR beta chain was carried out in a study of early T cells in non-severe SARS-CoV-2 infection. Looking at the study overall: Sequencing used unsorted whole-blood bulk RNA, so chains lack pairing.

This clonotype occurred many times. Its specificity is unknown. Unique molecular identifiers tagged individual cDNA molecules. TCRdb reprocessed the 5' RACE reads via MiXCR and lists one record per CDR3 protein. The data contain some 87,000 distinct CDR3 sequences, 12% of them seen just once; the ten biggest clones take up less than 3%. Overall study results and limits: In VDJdb matching, anti-spike CD8 responses were favored while private and CD4 specificities went missing.

The TCR sequence derives from an adult who was a healthcare worker with PCR-confirmed SARS-CoV-2 infection or an uninfected control (not recorded which). Sequencing used whole blood.

For the CDR3, the DNA is TGTGCTAGCGTAGGACGGCGCTCTGGAAACACCATATATTTT. Its protein is CASVGRRSGNTIYF. The rearrangement links TRBV7-7 to TRBJ1-3; no reliable D call. Per germline, CDR1 SSHAT and CDR2 FNYEAQ (reference sequence). The CDR3 is 14 amino acids. Full variable domain (outside the CDR3, taken from reference TRBV7-7 and TRBJ1-3): GAGVSQSPRYKVTKRGQDVTLRCDPISSHATLYWYQQALGQGPEFLTYFNYEAQPDKSGLPSDRFSAERPEGSISTLTIQRTEQRDSAMYRCASVGRRSGNTIYFGEGSWLTVV.